This TCR beta chain is drawn from a study of blood T cell repertoires in COVID-19. V lost 1 base, J lost 3 bases, and 5 bases stayed unmatched. The CDR3 covers 16 residues. In the authors' workflow: Amplification with reference gene primers provided the estimates of nucleated cell counts. Sequenced by immunoSEQ multiplex PCR; TCRdb stores in-frame clones only, minus some. The V and J calls and clone size come from that table; D and trimming were worked out from the DNA. The top ten clones hold 7.9% of a sample with 90,000 to 110,000 clones, 75% to 85% of them seen once. This TCR was recovered from a woman aged 80 or over with active or convalescent COVID-19. Sequenced: peripheral blood. V gene TRBV5-3 combines with J gene TRBJ1-3; 9 bases match TRBD1. TRBV5-3 is an ORF; its function is uncertain. The CDR3 DNA is TGTGCCAGAAGCTTGCGGGACAGGGAAGGTGGAAACACCATATATTTT. This translates into CARSLRDREGGNTIYF.